The rows below give T cell receptor beta chains drawn from one sample of a study of CD8 T cells in Susac syndrome. TCRdb processed the immunoSEQ multiplex PCR reads anew with MiXCR; each CDR3 protein has one entry. The sample holds approximately 180,000 distinct CDR3 sequences, approximately 94% seen once. Sequenced material: CD4+ T cells from PBMCs. These receptor sequences come from a human donor with multiple sclerosis. CDR3s include the opening cysteine and the closing phenylalanine or tryptophan. A D gene is named only where the DNA matches it firmly. Some rows mark clone size as missing; the rest say once, few, many or name a class of expanded clone.

>TRBJ2-3|NA|NA|TRBV28
TGTGCCAGCAGGCCCCCGCCTCGGGGCTCACTCACAGATACGCAGTATTTT
CASRPPPRGSLTDTQYF
>TRBJ1-6|NA|once|TRBV4-2
TGTGCCAGCAGCCAAGTTGGAAATCCACCCCTCCACTTT
CASSQVGNPPLHF
>TRBJ2-7|TRBD2|NA|TRBV6-5
TGTGCCAGCAGTTACCCGAAAGGGACTAGCGGGAGTGACGAGCAGTACTTC
CASSYPKGTSGSDEQYF
>TRBJ2-7|NA|few|TRBV6-5
TGTGCCAGCAGCCCTAGGACCCCGGCGGGGGAGCAGTACTTC
CASSPRTPAGEQYF
>TRBJ1-1|NA|NA|TRBV7-8
TGTGCCAGCAGCCCAGGTTTGGGCACTGAAGCTTTCTTT
CASSPGLGTEAFF
>TRBJ2-1|NA|NA|TRBV4-1
TGCGCCAGCAGCCCTAGATTCTACAATGAGCAGTTCTTC
CASSPRFYNEQFF
>TRBJ2-7|TRBD1|NA|TRBV6-2/TRBV6-3
TGTGCCAGCAGCTCCCCGGACAGGGGGCGGTACGAGCAGTACTTC
CASSSPDRGRYEQYF
>TRBJ1-2|NA|NA|TRBV28
TGTGCCAGCAGAACAAACTATGGCTACACCTTC
CASRTNYGYTF
>TRBJ1-6|NA|NA|TRBV5-1
TGCGCCAGCAGCTTGGAAGCAGTTAATTCACCCCTCCACTTT
CASSLEAVNSPLHF
>TRBJ2-7|TRBD2|NA|TRBV6-1
TGTGCCAGCAGTCCCACGGGGGGACTAGCGGGAGGCGCCTACGAGCAGTACTTC
CASSPTGGLAGGAYEQYF
>TRBJ2-1|TRBD2|NA|TRBV28
TGTGCCCTTGGGACTAGCCCTTACAATGAGCAGTTCTTC
CALGTSPYNEQFF
>TRBJ2-7|TRBD1|few|TRBV12-3/TRBV12-4
TGTGCCAGCAACCGGGACAGGACTTCCTACGAGCAGTACTTC
CASNRDRTSYEQYF
>TRBJ2-1|NA|NA|TRBV10-3
TGTGCCATCAGTGAGTGGGTTCAGCGGGCATACTCCTACAATGAGCAGTTCTTC
CAISEWVQRAYSYNEQFF
>TRBJ1-6|NA|NA|TRBV14
TGTGCCAGCAGCCAAGTGCAGGGGCGCTCACCCCTCCACTTT
CASSQVQGRSPLHF
>TRBJ2-5|NA|NA|TRBV19
TGTGCCAGTAGTCAATTCAGCGGCCAAGAGACCCAGTACTTC
CASSQFSGQETQYF
>TRBJ2-2|NA|NA|TRBV19
TGTGCCAGTAGTAGCCCCCTAGGGGGAAACACCGGGGAGCTGTTTTTT
CASSSPLGGNTGELFF
>TRBJ2-1|NA|NA|TRBV5-1
TGCGCCAGCAGCTTGTCAAGGGGTTCGTACCACAATGAGCAGTTCTTC
CASSLSRGSYHNEQFF
>TRBJ2-1|NA|NA|TRBV28
TGTGCCAGCTCGGAAGGGCCCTACAATGAGCAGTTCTTC
CASSEGPYNEQFF
>TRBJ2-3|NA|NA|TRBV9
TGTGCCAGCAGCGTAGGTATCACCCGCACAGATACGCAGTATTTT
CASSVGITRTDTQYF
>TRBJ2-7|TRBD2|NA|TRBV2
TGTGCCAGCAGCTTTACTAGCGGGGGGGCCCCCTACGAGCAGTACTTC
CASSFTSGGAPYEQYF
>TRBJ2-3|NA|NA|TRBV30
TGTGCCTGGAGTTTGTGGACAGCCGAAACTACGCAGTATTTT
CAWSLWTAETTQYF
>TRBJ2-3|NA|NA|TRBV5-4
TGTGCCAGCAGCTCTTCCGGGACACTCACAGATACGCAGTATTTT
CASSSSGTLTDTQYF
>TRBJ1-4|NA|NA|TRBV7-9
TGTGCCAGCAGCCGGGGGGCGATTGAAAAACTGTTTTTT
CASSRGAIEKLFF
>TRBJ2-2|TRBD2|NA|TRBV11-2
TGTGCCAGCAGCTTAGACCTAGCGGTTACCGGGGAGCTGTTTTTT
CASSLDLAVTGELFF
>TRBJ1-1|NA|once|TRBV2
TGTGCCAGCAGAGGGGTAAAACAGAACACTGAAGCTTTCTTT
CASRGVKQNTEAFF
>TRBJ2-1|NA|NA|TRBV6-2/TRBV6-3
TGTGCCAGCACGGCGGGGAGGATCTACAATGAGCAGTTCTTC
CASTAGRIYNEQFF
>TRBJ2-3|TRBD1|NA|TRBV20-1
TGCAGTGCTAGGGGACAGGGCAGGGATACGCAGTATTTT
CSARGQGRDTQYF
>TRBJ2-7|NA|once|TRBV28
TGTGCCAGCAGTTTAGTGGGCACCTCCTACGAGCAGTACTTC
CASSLVGTSYEQYF
>TRBJ2-5|NA|NA|TRBV5-1
TGCGCCAGCAGCTTGGACGGGGGAGTCGCACGAGAGACCCAGTACTTC
CASSLDGGVARETQYF
>TRBJ2-2|TRBD1|NA|TRBV18
TGTGCCAGCTCATCCCCCGAGGACAGGGTGGGCACCGGGGAGCTGTTTTTT
CASSSPEDRVGTGELFF
>TRBJ1-2|NA|once|TRBV27
TGTGCCAGCAGTTCAGGGATATTGAACTATGGCTACACCTTC
CASSSGILNYGYTF
>TRBJ2-2|NA|once|TRBV29-1
TGCAGCGCCGGGACACTCCCCACCGGGGAGCTGTTTTTT
CSAGTLPTGELFF
>TRBJ2-7|NA|NA|TRBV5-4
TGTGCCAGCAGCTTGGCCGGGGTCTACGAGCAGTACTTC
CASSLAGVYEQYF
>TRBJ1-2|NA|NA|TRBV28
TGTGCCAGCAGTTTGCGGCATGATGGCTACACCTTC
CASSLRHDGYTF
>TRBJ2-7|NA|NA|TRBV20-1
TGCAGTGCTCCACTTGGCGGCTCGAGAGAGCAGTACTTC
CSAPLGGSREQYF
>TRBJ1-5|NA|NA|TRBV27
TGTGCCAGCAGTTTAGGGCCAGGGTTTCAGCCCCAGCATTTT
CASSLGPGFQPQHF
>TRBJ2-3|NA|NA|TRBV5-1
TGCGCCAGCAGCTTGGTATCCGTTTCTGTTGATACGCAGTATTTT
CASSLVSVSVDTQYF
>TRBJ2-7|NA|NA|TRBV6-2/TRBV6-3
TGTGCCAGCAGTTACGAACGGAGATACGAGCAGTACTTC
CASSYERRYEQYF
>TRBJ2-2|TRBD1|NA|TRBV5-8
TGTGCCAGCAGCCCCGGACAGGGGTACGGGGAGCTGTTTTTT
CASSPGQGYGELFF
>TRBJ2-3|TRBD1|NA|TRBV5-6
TGTGCCAGCAGCCCGCTGGGGGACAGGGTGATGGATACGCAGTATTTT
CASSPLGDRVMDTQYF